The rows below give T cell receptor beta chains drawn from one sample of a study of post-analysis software for immune sequencing data. TCRdb re-called the PCR reads through MiXCR, storing one row per CDR3 protein. The profile shows 650,000 to 850,000 distinct CDR3 sequences, roughly 50% of them singletons. Sequencing used blood. The source of these receptors is a girl aged 5-17 years with multiple sclerosis. CDR3s include the opening cysteine and the closing phenylalanine or tryptophan. Fields, in order: V gene, D gene, clone size, J gene, CDR3 protein, CDR3 DNA. A D gene is named only where the DNA matches it firmly. Clone size is given for some rows only: seen once, a few or many times, or a class if the clone is expanded.

TRBV9	TRBD2	-	TRBJ2-3	CASSETSGRSDTQYF	TGTGCCAGCAGCGAGACTAGCGGGAGATCCGATACGCAGTATTTT
TRBV7-9	TRBD1	-	TRBJ1-1	CASSFFLDREAEAFF	TGTGCCAGCAGCTTCTTTCTGGACAGGGAGGCTGAAGCTTTCTTT
TRBV25-1	-	-	TRBJ2-7	CASERDSYEQYF	TGTGCCAGCGAGAGGGACTCCTACGAGCAGTACTTC
TRBV27	-	-	TRBJ2-5	CASSTHDPWETQYF	TGTGCCAGCAGTACGCATGACCCTTGGGAGACCCAGTACTTC
TRBV13	-	-	TRBJ2-4	CASSLIRDPRGFGKNVQYF	TGTGCCAGCAGCTTAATCAGGGACCCGAGGGGGTTCGGCAAAAACGTTCAGTACTTC
TRBV6-6	-	-	TRBJ2-4	CASTGPKNIQYF	TGTGCCAGCACAGGGCCCAAAAACATTCAGTACTTC
TRBV4-1	-	-	TRBJ1-6	CASSQEGPSSYNSPLHF	TGCGCCAGCAGCCAAGAGGGGCCCAGCTCCTATAATTCACCCCTCCACTTT
TRBV10-3	-	-	TRBJ2-7	CAISERRDDYEQYF	TGTGCCATCAGTGAGCGGAGGGATGACTACGAGCAGTACTTC
TRBV7-2	-	few	TRBJ2-6	CASSLHSGANVLTF	TGTGCCAGCAGCTTACATTCTGGGGCCAACGTCCTGACTTTC
TRBV12-3/TRBV12-4	TRBD1	-	TRBJ2-5	CASSPSGTGASRGRETQYF	TGTGCCAGCAGCCCATCGGGGACAGGTGCAAGCCGAGGCCGGGAGACCCAGTACTTC
TRBV27	-	-	TRBJ2-7	CASSPNGQSYEQYF	TGTGCCAGCAGTCCGAATGGACAGAGCTACGAGCAGTACTTC
TRBV29-1	TRBD1	few	TRBJ2-5	CSVGFRGRQETQYF	TGCAGCGTTGGTTTCAGGGGGCGGCAAGAGACCCAGTACTTC
TRBV20-1	-	-	TRBJ2-7	CSAGEGGRVDEQYF	TGCAGTGCTGGAGAGGGAGGCAGGGTGGACGAGCAGTACTTC
TRBV3-1	TRBD2	-	TRBJ2-1	CASGRGLAGRLPNEQFF	TGTGCCAGCGGAAGGGGACTAGCGGGTAGACTCCCCAATGAGCAGTTCTTC
TRBV7-9	-	few	TRBJ2-6	CASSAAANVLTF	TGTGCCAGCAGCGCCGCAGCCAACGTCCTGACTTTC
TRBV6-5	-	-	TRBJ2-4	CASSYSRDLRSIQYF	TGTGCCAGCAGTTACTCGAGAGATCTTCGAAGCATTCAGTACTTC
TRBV29-1	-	-	TRBJ2-5	CSVDGQFQETQYF	TGCAGCGTTGACGGACAGTTCCAAGAGACCCAGTACTTC
TRBV4-1	TRBD1	-	TRBJ2-7	CASSLQISQGMNPYEQYF	TGCGCCAGCAGCCTACAAATTTCACAGGGGATGAATCCCTACGAGCAGTACTTC
TRBV6-5	-	-	TRBJ2-3	CASSYSQGGRVPSTDTQYF	TGTGCCAGCAGTTACTCCCAGGGGGGGAGAGTCCCTAGCACAGATACGCAGTATTTT
TRBV29-1	-	-	TRBJ2-3	CSVEIWTDTQYF	TGCAGCGTTGAAATATGGACAGATACGCAGTATTTT
TRBV5-1	TRBD2	-	TRBJ2-3	CASSPLGGTSVTDTQYF	TGCGCCAGCAGCCCCCTAGGGGGGACTAGCGTAACAGATACGCAGTATTTT
TRBV15	TRBD2	-	TRBJ2-5	CATSIGRAETQYF	TGTGCCACCAGCATCGGGAGGGCGGAGACCCAGTACTTC
TRBV5-1	TRBD2	-	TRBJ2-3	CASSLGLAGQLGGTDTQYF	TGCGCCAGCAGCTTGGGACTAGCGGGCCAACTCGGGGGCACAGATACGCAGTATTTT
TRBV11-2	TRBD1	few	TRBJ1-2	CASSQTDRNYGYTF	TGTGCCAGCAGCCAAACGGACAGGAACTATGGCTACACCTTC
TRBV7-9	TRBD1	-	TRBJ2-7	CASSLRQGRNTGEQYF	TGTGCCAGCAGCTTACGACAGGGGCGGAACACCGGGGAGCAGTACTTC
TRBV9	TRBD1	-	TRBJ2-5	CASSGQGKRETQYF	TGTGCCAGCAGCGGACAGGGAAAGAGAGAGACCCAGTACTTC
TRBV3-1	-	-	TRBJ2-5	CASSQGAGSVTQYF	TGTGCCAGCAGCCAAGGTGCCGGGAGTGTGACCCAGTACTTC
TRBV29-1	TRBD2	once	TRBJ2-5	CSGKLAGGTQYF	TGCAGCGGCAAACTAGCGGGAGGGACCCAGTACTTC
TRBV20-1	TRBD1	few	TRBJ1-1	CSAGVSGTGSEAFF	TGCAGTGCTGGGGTGAGCGGGACAGGGTCTGAAGCTTTCTTT
TRBV5-1	-	-	TRBJ1-2	CASSLAHGPDYGYTF	TGCGCCAGCAGCTTGGCCCACGGGCCCGACTATGGCTACACCTTC
TRBV20-1	-	-	TRBJ2-1	CSAPTRSNYNEQFF	TGCAGTGCCCCCACCAGGAGCAACTACAATGAGCAGTTCTTC
TRBV20-1	TRBD2	few	TRBJ2-3	CSASPLAGADTQYF	TGCAGTGCTAGTCCCCTAGCGGGAGCAGATACGCAGTATTTT
TRBV7-2	-	few	TRBJ2-4	CASSFSASPQRDIQYF	TGTGCCAGCAGCTTTTCAGCGTCTCCCCAACGGGACATTCAGTACTTC
TRBV5-6	TRBD1	-	TRBJ2-7	CASSAGQGRNEQYF	TGTGCCAGCAGCGCGGGACAGGGAAGGAACGAGCAGTACTTC
TRBV20-1	TRBD1	-	TRBJ2-5	CSARDTAPGQPSETQYF	TGCAGTGCTAGAGACACAGCCCCGGGACAGCCATCGGAGACCCAGTACTTC
TRBV10-2	-	-	TRBJ2-7	CASSESDSPTYEQYF	TGCGCCAGCAGTGAGTCAGACAGTCCTACCTACGAGCAGTACTTC
TRBV27	-	-	TRBJ1-5	CASSTGLQPQHF	TGTGCCAGCAGTACTGGGCTTCAGCCCCAGCATTTT
TRBV5-1	-	-	TRBJ2-7	CASSLSSPDYEQYF	TGCGCCAGCAGCTTGAGTAGCCCAGACTACGAGCAGTACTTC
TRBV12-3/TRBV12-4	TRBD1	-	TRBJ2-3	CASRNRGTDTQYF	TGTGCCAGCAGAAACAGGGGGACAGATACGCAGTATTTT
TRBV7-7	TRBD1	-	TRBJ2-5	CASSLHRSQTGVRETQYF	TGTGCTAGCAGCTTACACCGCTCACAGACAGGGGTTCGAGAGACCCAGTACTTC
TRBV2	TRBD2	-	TRBJ2-3	CASRDGTSGSFPDTQYF	TGTGCCAGCAGGGATGGGACTAGCGGGAGTTTCCCAGATACGCAGTATTTT
TRBV5-1	TRBD1	-	TRBJ2-5	CASSLDGTGLSGQYF	TGCGCCAGCAGCTTGGATGGGACAGGGCTAAGCGGGCAGTACTTC
TRBV4-1	-	-	TRBJ1-5	CASSQDLVDQPQHF	TGCGCCAGCAGCCAAGATTTGGTGGATCAGCCCCAGCATTTT
TRBV20-1	-	few	TRBJ1-4	CSARVLGSPNEKLFF	TGCAGTGCTAGAGTCTTGGGCAGCCCTAATGAAAAACTGTTTTTT
TRBV12-3/TRBV12-4	-	-	TRBJ1-5	CASRGGGAQDQPQHF	TGTGCCAGCCGAGGGGGTGGCGCTCAAGATCAGCCCCAGCATTTT
TRBV7-9	TRBD1	-	TRBJ1-1	CASNLVTGEWNTEAFF	TGTGCCAGCAACTTAGTAACAGGGGAGTGGAACACTGAAGCTTTCTTT
TRBV29-1	TRBD1	few	TRBJ2-5	CSVGRGRSETQYF	TGCAGCGTTGGAAGGGGGCGGTCAGAGACCCAGTACTTC
TRBV7-9	-	-	TRBJ2-6	CASSLLKGITGANVLTF	TGTGCCAGCAGCTTACTTAAGGGGATAACTGGGGCCAACGTCCTGACTTTC
TRBV21-1	-	-	TRBJ2-5	CASSKERVSGQTQETQYF	TGTGCCAGCAGCAAAGAAAGAGTTTCGGGACAGACCCAAGAGACCCAGTACTTC
TRBV9	-	once	TRBJ2-7	CASSVGGSGGSYEQYF	TGTGCCAGCAGCGTAGGGGGCAGTGGAGGCTCCTACGAGCAGTACTTC
TRBV29-1	-	-	TRBJ2-1	CSVGTGTGMGNERFF	-
TRBV20-1	-	-	TRBJ2-1	CSARDPVADYNEQFF	TGCAGTGCTAGAGACCCTGTAGCAGACTACAATGAGCAGTTCTTC
TRBV20-1	-	few	TRBJ2-7	CSARKGRTYEQYF	TGCAGTGCTAGAAAGGGTCGTACCTACGAGCAGTACTTC